This T cell receptor (beta chain) comes out of a study of OX40 agonist ivuxolimab in advanced cancers. Whole-study context: The treatment was a fully human IgG2 OX40 agonist, ivuxolimab. Partial responses were achieved by three patients: one hepatocellular carcinoma, two cutaneous melanoma.

Study-wide findings and caveats: There were, on average, more expanded clones in CD8+ T cells than in CD4+.

Using immunoSEQ multiplex PCR, the repertoire was profiled, and TCRdb retains in-frame clones only, with some absent. The sample carries around 100,000 clones, around 90% recorded once. The CDR3 runs to 14 residues. In germline, CDR1 is SGDLS, CDR2 YYNGEE. V dropped 2 bases and J dropped 0 bases, with 9 bases sitting between them. Comments on this clone: The target antigen is unknown.

The chain is built from TRBV9 and TRBJ2-7; tentatively, D is TRBD1 (5 bases). The origin of this receptor is an adult with an advanced solid tumor such as melanoma, head and neck, liver or kidney cancer. Material: CD4+ or CD8+ T cells sorted from blood, obtained in a trial of the OX40 agonist ivuxolimab. The CDR3 reads CASSVTDLSYEQYF. CDR3 nucleotides: TGTGCCAGCAGCGTGACAGATCTCTCCTACGAGCAGTACTTC. Using reference TRBV9 and TRBJ2-7 for the parts outside the CDR3, the full variable domain is DSGVTQTPKHLITATGQRVTLRCSPRSGDLSVYWYQQSLDQGLQFLIQYYNGEERAKGNILERFSAQQFPDLHSELNLSSLELGDSALYFCASSVTDLSYEQYFGPGTRLTVT.